This entry is about one T cell receptor beta chain. The data belong to a study of T-cell reconstitution after alpha-beta-depleted transplantation in children. It was with unique molecular identifiers that the TCRbeta library was prepared. TCRdb fed the PCR reads into MiXCR, producing one record per CDR3 protein. The sample lists about 610,000 distinct CDR3 sequences, about 10% occurring once. CDR1 is ENHRY and CDR2 is SYGVKD in the germline V gene. The junction had 11 bases not matched to a gene; V was cut back by 5 bases and J by 3 bases. The length of the CDR3 is 17 residues. Source: PBMCs from the stem cell graft donor, taken from the stem cell graft. The TCR comes from a human donor who donated a stem cell graft to a child with acute myeloid leukemia. This sequence joins TRBV10-3 and TRBJ2-1, with 9 bases fitting TRBD2. The CDR3 coding sequence is TGTGCCATCAGTCGAGAGCTAGCGGGGAGGTTCTACAATGAGCAGTTCTTC. Translation gives CAISRELAGRFYNEQFF.